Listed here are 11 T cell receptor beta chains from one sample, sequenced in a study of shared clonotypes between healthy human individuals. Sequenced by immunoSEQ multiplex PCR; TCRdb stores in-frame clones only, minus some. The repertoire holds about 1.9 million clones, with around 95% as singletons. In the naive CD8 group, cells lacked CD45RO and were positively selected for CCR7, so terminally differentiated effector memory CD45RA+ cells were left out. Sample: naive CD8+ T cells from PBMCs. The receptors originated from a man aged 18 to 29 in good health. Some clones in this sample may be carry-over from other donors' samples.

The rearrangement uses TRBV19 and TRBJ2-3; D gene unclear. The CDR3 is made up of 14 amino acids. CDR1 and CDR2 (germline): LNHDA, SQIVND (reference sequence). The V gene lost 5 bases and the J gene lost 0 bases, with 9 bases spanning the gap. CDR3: CASSAPGSTDTQYF. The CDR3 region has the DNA TGTGCCAGTAGTGCCCCCGGGAGCACAGATACGCAGTATTTT. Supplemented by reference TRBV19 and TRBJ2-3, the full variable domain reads DGGITQSPKYLFRKEGQNVTLSCEQNLNHDAMYWYRQDPGQGLRLIYYSQIVNDFQKGDIAEGYSVSREKKESFPLTVTSAQKNPTAFYLCASSAPGSTDTQYFGPGTRLTVL.

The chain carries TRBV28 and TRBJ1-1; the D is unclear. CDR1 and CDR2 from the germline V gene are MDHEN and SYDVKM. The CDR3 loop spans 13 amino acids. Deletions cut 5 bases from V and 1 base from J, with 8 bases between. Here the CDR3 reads CASSDPGNTEAFF. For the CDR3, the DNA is TGTGCCAGCAGTGACCCGGGGAACACTGAAGCTTTCTTT.

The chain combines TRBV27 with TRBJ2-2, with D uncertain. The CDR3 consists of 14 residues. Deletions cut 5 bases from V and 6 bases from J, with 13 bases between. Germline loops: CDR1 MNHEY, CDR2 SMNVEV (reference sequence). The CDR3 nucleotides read TGTGCCAGCAGTGAAGGGATCCAGCCCGGGGAGCTGTTTTTT. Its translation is CASSEGIQPGELFF.

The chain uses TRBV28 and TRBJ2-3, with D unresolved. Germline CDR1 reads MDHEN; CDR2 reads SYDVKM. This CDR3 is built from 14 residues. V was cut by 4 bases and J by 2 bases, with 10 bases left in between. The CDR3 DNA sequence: TGTGCCAGCAGTTCAAGACAACTCACAGATACGCAGTATTTT. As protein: CASSSRQLTDTQYF.

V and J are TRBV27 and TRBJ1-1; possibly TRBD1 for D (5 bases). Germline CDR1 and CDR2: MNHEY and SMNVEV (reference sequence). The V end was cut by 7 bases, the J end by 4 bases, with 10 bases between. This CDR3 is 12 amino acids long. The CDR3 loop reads CASTPRGTEAFF. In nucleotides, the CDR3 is TGTGCCAGCACTCCTAGGGGCACTGAAGCTTTCTTT.

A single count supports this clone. DNA of the CDR3: TGTGCCAGCAGTTTTTGGCAGGGGAGCAACAATGAGCAGTTCTTC. Residues: CASSFWQGSNNEQFF. This chain joins TRBV7-8 and TRBJ2-1; D perhaps matches TRBD1 (6 bases). Trimming took off 6 bases at V and 5 bases at J, with 17 bases between the two ends. Germline V gives CDR1 SGHVS, CDR2 FQNEAQ. The length of the CDR3 is 15 residues. Filled out from reference TRBV7-8 and TRBJ2-1, the complete variable domain reads GAGVSQSPRYKVAKRGQDVALRCDPISGHVSLFWYQQALGQGPEFLTYFQNEAQLDKSGLPSDRFFAERPEGSVSTLKIQRTQQEDSAVYLCASSFWQGSNNEQFFGPGTRLTVL.

The CDR3 DNA reads TGTGCCAGCAGCCTAGGGTTTGGGTCAGACTATGGCTACACCTTC. The encoded protein is CASSLGFGSDYGYTF. The V call is TRBV14, the J call TRBJ1-2; D gene ambiguous. The germline V and J ends were trimmed by 4 bases and 3 bases, with 15 bases remaining between them. CDR1 is SGHDN and CDR2 is FVKESK in the germline V gene. This CDR3 comprises 15 residues. Full variable domain (rest looked up from reference TRBV14 and TRBJ1-2): EAGVTQFPSHSVIEKGQTVTLRCDPISGHDNLYWYRRVMGKEIKFLLHFVKESKQDESGMPNNRFLAERTGGTYSTLKVQPAELEDSGVYFCASSLGFGSDYGYTFGSGTRLTVV.

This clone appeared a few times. CDR3 residues: CATSREEQPQHF. The DNA of the CDR3 is TGTGCCACCAGCAGAGAAGAGCAGCCCCAGCATTTT. The chain has TRBV15 and TRBJ1-5, with no clear D. V lost 0 bases and J lost 7, with 4 bases in between. Per germline, CDR1 LNHNV and CDR2 YYDKDF (reference sequence). The CDR3 spans 12 residues.

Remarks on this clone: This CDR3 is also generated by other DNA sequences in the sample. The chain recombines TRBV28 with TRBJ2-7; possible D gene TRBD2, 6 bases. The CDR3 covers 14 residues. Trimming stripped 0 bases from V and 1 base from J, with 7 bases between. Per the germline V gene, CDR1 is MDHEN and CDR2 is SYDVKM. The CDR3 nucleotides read TGTGCCAGCAGTTTATGGCGGGGTTCCTACGAGCAGTACTTC. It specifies CASSLWRGSYEQYF.

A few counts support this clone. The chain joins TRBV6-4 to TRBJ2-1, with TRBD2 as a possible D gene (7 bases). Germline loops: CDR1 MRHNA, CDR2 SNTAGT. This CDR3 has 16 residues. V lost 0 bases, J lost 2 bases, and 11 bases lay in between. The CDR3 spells CASSDSGGRTYNEQFF. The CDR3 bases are TGTGCCAGCAGTGACTCCGGGGGGCGCACCTACAATGAGCAGTTCTTC.

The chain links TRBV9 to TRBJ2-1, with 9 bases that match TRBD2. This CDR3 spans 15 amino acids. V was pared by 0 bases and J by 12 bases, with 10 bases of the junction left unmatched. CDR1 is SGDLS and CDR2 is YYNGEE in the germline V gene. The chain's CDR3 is CASSVATGGGRGQFF. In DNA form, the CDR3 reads TGTGCCAGCAGCGTAGCTACGGGCGGCGGGAGGGGGCAGTTCTTC.